The rows below give T cell receptor beta chains drawn from one sample of a study of immune evolution from preneoplasia to lung adenocarcinoma. Assay used: immunoSEQ multiplex PCR; TCRdb lists only in-frame clones, some missing. Altogether 1,800 or so clones are present, around 84% being singletons, with the ten largest covering approximately 8%. Sequences were obtained from FFPE tissue from an adenomatous hyperplasia lung lesion. All receptors come from a donor at least 70 years old with lung adenocarcinoma. CDR3s include the opening cysteine and the closing phenylalanine or tryptophan. Fields, in order: V gene, D gene, J gene, clone size, CDR3 DNA, CDR3 protein. A D gene is named only where the DNA matches it firmly. Rows may omit the clone size; those that give it use once, few, many or a size class.

v_call: TRBV10-3; d_call: NA; j_call: TRBJ1-1; clone_size: few; cdr3_nt: TGTGCCATCAGTGAGTCGGCAGAGGGGAACACTGAAGCTTTCTTT; cdr3_aa: CAISESAEGNTEAFF
v_call: TRBV28; d_call: TRBD1; j_call: TRBJ1-1; clone_size: NA; cdr3_nt: TGTGCCAGCAGTCTTATCCTCTTTGGACAGGGGAACACTGAAGCTTTCTTT; cdr3_aa: CASSLILFGQGNTEAFF
v_call: TRBV6-4; d_call: TRBD2; j_call: TRBJ2-1; clone_size: NA; cdr3_nt: TGTGCCAGCAGTATTAGCGGGGATTCGGTGTTCGGGCAGTTCTTC; cdr3_aa: CASSISGDSVFGQFF
v_call: TRBV18; d_call: NA; j_call: TRBJ1-6; clone_size: NA; cdr3_nt: TGTGCCAGCTCACCAGGATCGGGGAAGAATTCACCCCTCCACTTT; cdr3_aa: CASSPGSGKNSPLHF
v_call: TRBV10-1; d_call: NA; j_call: TRBJ1-1; clone_size: few; cdr3_nt: TGCGCCAGCAGTGTCGGACATATCGGAAACACTGAAGCTTTCTTT; cdr3_aa: CASSVGHIGNTEAFF
v_call: TRBV7-8; d_call: TRBD2; j_call: TRBJ2-1; clone_size: NA; cdr3_nt: TGTGCCAGCAGCTTCGCGACTAGCGTTGGTTCCTACAATGAGCAGTTCTTC; cdr3_aa: CASSFATSVGSYNEQFF
v_call: TRBV2; d_call: TRBD1; j_call: TRBJ1-2; clone_size: NA; cdr3_nt: TGTGCCAGCACACAACAGGGGGCCCAAAGCTATGGCTACACCTTC; cdr3_aa: CASTQQGAQSYGYTF
v_call: TRBV27; d_call: TRBD1; j_call: TRBJ1-6; clone_size: NA; cdr3_nt: TGTGCCAGCAGTTCTGGACAGGATAATTCACCCCTCCACTTT; cdr3_aa: CASSSGQDNSPLHF
v_call: TRBV6-6; d_call: NA; j_call: TRBJ2-7; clone_size: NA; cdr3_nt: TGTGCCAGCACCCTAGGAGCGAGCTCCTACGAGCAGTACTTC; cdr3_aa: CASTLGASSYEQYF
v_call: TRBV19; d_call: NA; j_call: TRBJ1-5; clone_size: NA; cdr3_nt: TGTGCCAGTAGTATAGGGGGGTATCAGCCCCAGCATTTT; cdr3_aa: CASSIGGYQPQHF
v_call: TRBV5-6; d_call: TRBD1; j_call: TRBJ1-1; clone_size: once; cdr3_nt: TGTGCCAGCAGCGTCGGACAGGGATGGGCTTTCTTT; cdr3_aa: CASSVGQGWAFF
v_call: TRBV9; d_call: NA; j_call: TRBJ1-2; clone_size: NA; cdr3_nt: TGTGCCAGCAGCGTGGGTAGTGGCGAGCGACTCTATGGCTACACCTTC; cdr3_aa: CASSVGSGERLYGYTF
v_call: TRBV9; d_call: NA; j_call: TRBJ1-5; clone_size: NA; cdr3_nt: TGTGCCAGCGGCCCGGGGGGGTCCAATCAGCCCCAGCATTTT; cdr3_aa: CASGPGGSNQPQHF
v_call: TRBV6-1; d_call: NA; j_call: TRBJ1-4; clone_size: NA; cdr3_nt: TGTGCCAGCAGTGACGGGGGGTCGAATGAAAAACTGTTTTTT; cdr3_aa: CASSDGGSNEKLFF
v_call: TRBV5-1; d_call: NA; j_call: TRBJ1-4; clone_size: NA; cdr3_nt: TGCGCCAGCAGCTTGGAAGGGTTCGGAGCTAATGAAAAACTGTTTTTT; cdr3_aa: CASSLEGFGANEKLFF
v_call: TRBV5-6; d_call: NA; j_call: TRBJ2-2; clone_size: NA; cdr3_nt: TGTGCCAGCAGCTTATCGGGCTGGAACACCGGGGAGCTGTTTTTT; cdr3_aa: CASSLSGWNTGELFF